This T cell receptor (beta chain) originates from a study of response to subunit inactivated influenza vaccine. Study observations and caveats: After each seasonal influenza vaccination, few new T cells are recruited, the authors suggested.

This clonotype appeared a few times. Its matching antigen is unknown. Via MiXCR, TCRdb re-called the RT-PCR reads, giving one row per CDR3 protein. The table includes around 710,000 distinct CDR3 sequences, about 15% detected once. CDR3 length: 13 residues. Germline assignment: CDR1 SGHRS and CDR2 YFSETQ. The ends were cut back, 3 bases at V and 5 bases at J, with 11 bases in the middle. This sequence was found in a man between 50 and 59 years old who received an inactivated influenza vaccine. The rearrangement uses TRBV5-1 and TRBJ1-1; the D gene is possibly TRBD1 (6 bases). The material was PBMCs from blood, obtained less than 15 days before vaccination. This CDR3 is CASSSTGMTEAFF. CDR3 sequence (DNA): TGCGCCAGCAGCTCAACAGGGATGACTGAAGCTTTCTTT.